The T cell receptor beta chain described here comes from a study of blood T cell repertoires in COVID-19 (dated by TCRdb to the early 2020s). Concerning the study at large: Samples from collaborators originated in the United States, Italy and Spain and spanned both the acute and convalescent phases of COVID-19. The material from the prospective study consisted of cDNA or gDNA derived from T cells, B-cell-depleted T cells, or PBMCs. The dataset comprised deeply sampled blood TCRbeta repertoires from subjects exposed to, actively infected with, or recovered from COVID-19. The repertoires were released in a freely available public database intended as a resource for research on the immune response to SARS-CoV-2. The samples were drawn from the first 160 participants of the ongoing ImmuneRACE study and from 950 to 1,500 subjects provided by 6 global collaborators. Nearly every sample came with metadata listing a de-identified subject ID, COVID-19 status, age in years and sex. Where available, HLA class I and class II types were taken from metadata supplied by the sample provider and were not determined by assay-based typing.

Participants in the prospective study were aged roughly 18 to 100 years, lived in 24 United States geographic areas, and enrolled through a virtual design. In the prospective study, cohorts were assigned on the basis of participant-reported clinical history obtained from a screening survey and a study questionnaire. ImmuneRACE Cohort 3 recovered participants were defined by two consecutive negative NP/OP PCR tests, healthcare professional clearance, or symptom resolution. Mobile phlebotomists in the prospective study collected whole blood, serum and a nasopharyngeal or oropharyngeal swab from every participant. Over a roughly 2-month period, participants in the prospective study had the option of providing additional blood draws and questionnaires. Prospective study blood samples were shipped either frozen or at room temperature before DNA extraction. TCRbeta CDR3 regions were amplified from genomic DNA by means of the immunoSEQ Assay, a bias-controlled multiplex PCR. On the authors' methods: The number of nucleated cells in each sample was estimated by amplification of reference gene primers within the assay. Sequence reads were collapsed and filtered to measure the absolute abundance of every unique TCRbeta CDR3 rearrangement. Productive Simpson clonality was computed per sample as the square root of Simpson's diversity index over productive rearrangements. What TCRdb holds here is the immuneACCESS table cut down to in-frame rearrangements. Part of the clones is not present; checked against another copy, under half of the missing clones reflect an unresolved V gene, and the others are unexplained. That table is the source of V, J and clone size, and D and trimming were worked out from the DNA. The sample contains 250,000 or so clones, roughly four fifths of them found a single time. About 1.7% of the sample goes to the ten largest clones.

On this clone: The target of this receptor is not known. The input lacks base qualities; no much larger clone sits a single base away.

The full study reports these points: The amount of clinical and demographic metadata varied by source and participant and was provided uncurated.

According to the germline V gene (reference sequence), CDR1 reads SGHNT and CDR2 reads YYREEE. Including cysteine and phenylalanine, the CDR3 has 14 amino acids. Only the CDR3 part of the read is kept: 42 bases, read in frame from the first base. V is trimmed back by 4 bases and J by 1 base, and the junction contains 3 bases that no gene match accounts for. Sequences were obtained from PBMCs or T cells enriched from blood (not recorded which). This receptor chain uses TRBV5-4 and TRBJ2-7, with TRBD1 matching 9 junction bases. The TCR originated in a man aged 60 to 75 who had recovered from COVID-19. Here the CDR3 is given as CASSRDRDSYEQYF. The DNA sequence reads TGTGCCAGCAGCCGGGACAGGGATTCCTACGAGCAGTACTTC.